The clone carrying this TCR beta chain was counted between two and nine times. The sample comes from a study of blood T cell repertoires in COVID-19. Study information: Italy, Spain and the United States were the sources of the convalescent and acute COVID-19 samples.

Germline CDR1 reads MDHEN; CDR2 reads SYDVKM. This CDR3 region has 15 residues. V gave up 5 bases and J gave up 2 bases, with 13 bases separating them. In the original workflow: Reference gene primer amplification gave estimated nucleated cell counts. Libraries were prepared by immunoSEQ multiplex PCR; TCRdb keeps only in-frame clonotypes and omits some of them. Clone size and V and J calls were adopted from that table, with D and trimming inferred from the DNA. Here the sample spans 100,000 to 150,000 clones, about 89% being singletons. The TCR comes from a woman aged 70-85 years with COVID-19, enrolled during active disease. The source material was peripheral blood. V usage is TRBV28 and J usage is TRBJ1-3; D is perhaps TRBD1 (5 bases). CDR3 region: CASSRGPGAGNTIYF. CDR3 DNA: TGTGCCAGCAGTAGGGGCCCCGGCGCTGGAAACACCATATATTTT.